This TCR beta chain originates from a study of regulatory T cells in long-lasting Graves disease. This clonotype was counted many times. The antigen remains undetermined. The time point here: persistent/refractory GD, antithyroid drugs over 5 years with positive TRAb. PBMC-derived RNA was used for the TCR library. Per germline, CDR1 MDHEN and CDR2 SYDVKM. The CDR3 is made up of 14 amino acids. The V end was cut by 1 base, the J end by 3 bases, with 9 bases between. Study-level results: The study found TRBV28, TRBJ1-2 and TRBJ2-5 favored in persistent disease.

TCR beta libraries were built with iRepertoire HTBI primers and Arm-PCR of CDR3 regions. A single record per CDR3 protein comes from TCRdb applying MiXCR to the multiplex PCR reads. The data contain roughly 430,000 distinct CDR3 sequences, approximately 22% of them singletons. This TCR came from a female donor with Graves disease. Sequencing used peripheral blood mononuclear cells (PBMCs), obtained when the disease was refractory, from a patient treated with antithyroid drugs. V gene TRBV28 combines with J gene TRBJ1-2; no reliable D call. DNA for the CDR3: TGTGCCAGCAGTTTATTCGAAGGACACTATGGCTACACCTTC. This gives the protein CASSLFEGHYGYTF.